Detailed here is one T cell receptor (beta chain). The antigen is not known. The data were taken from a study of radiotherapy plus CTLA-4 blockade in lung cancer. Across the study: Objective responses were seen in 18% of patients, disease control in approximately 30%.

Germline lookup yields CDR1 SGHDT and CDR2 YYEEEE. CDR3 length: 18 amino acids. V was clipped by 0 bases and J by 2 bases; unmatched bases: 8. Ipilimumab-mediated CTLA-4 blockade plus focal radiation was given to patients having chemo-refractory metastatic non-small-cell lung cancer. Study outcomes and limitations: Radiotherapy was combined with ipilimumab, and tumor-derived TCR clones then expanded in blood. Early clone dynamics of blood T cells, plus interferon-beta, reportedly predicted response best.

Some clones are missing from TCRdb's copy, which holds only in-frame ones; the method was immunoSEQ multiplex PCR. The top ten clones hold about 4% of a sample with roughly 66,000 clones, roughly four fifths of them seen once. The specimen was peripheral blood, collected from a patient treated with radiotherapy plus ipilimumab. This TCR was recovered from a human donor with non-small cell lung cancer who had a partial response to radiotherapy plus ipilimumab. The chain links TRBV5-6 to TRBJ2-5, with TRBD2 matching over 12 bases. The CDR3 here is CASSLETSGRRGQETQYF. CDR3 nucleotides: TGTGCCAGCAGCTTGGAAACTAGCGGGAGGAGGGGTCAAGAGACCCAGTACTTC.